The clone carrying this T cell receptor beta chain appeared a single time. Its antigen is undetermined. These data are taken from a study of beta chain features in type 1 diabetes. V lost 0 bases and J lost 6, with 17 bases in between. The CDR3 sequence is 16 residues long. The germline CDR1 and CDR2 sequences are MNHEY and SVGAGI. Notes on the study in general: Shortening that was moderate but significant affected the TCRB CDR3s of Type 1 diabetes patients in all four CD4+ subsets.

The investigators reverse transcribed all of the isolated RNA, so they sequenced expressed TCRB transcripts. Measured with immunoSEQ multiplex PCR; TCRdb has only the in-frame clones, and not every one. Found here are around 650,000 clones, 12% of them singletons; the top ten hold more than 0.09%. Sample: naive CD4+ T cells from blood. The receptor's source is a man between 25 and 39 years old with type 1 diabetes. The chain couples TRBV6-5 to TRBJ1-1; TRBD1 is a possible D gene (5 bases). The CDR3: CASSYSGTSGWAEAFF. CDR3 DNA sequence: TGTGCCAGCAGTTACTCTGGGACCTCCGGTTGGGCTGAAGCTTTCTTT.